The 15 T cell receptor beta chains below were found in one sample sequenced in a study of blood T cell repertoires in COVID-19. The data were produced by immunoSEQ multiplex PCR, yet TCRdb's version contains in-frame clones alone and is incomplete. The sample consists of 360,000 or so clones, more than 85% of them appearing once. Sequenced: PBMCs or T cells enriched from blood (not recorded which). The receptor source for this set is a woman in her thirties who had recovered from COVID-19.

The chain's CDR3 is CASSVGTGGSQPQHF. DNA for the CDR3: TGTGCCAGCAGCGTTGGGACAGGGGGAAGTCAGCCCCAGCATTTT. V and J are TRBV3-1 (or the pseudogene TRBV3-2) and TRBJ1-5; 11 bases align to TRBD1. Germline V gene data show CDR1 as LGHDT and CDR2 as YNNKEL (reference sequence). CDR3 length equals 15 residues. After removal of 5 bases from V and 6 bases from J, the junction contained 6 bases not matched to a gene.

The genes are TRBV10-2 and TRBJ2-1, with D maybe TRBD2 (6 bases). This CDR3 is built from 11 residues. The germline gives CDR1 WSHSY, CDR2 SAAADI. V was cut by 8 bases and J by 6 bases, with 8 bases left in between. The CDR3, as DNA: TGCGCCAGCCTAGCGACCAATGAGCAGTTCTTC. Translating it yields CASLATNEQFF.

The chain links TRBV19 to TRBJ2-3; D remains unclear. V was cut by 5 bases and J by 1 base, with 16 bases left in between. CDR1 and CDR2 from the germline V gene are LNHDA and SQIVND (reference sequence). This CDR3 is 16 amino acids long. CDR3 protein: CASSGARLEGTDTQYF. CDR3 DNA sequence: TGTGCCAGTAGTGGTGCTCGGCTAGAGGGCACAGATACGCAGTATTTT.

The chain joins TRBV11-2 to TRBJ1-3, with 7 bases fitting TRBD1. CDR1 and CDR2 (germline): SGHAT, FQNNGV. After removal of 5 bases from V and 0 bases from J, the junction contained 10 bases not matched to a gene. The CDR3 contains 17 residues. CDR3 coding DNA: TGTGCCAGCAGCATCCCGACAGGGCCATACTCTGGAAACACCATATATTTT. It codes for CASSIPTGPYSGNTIYF.

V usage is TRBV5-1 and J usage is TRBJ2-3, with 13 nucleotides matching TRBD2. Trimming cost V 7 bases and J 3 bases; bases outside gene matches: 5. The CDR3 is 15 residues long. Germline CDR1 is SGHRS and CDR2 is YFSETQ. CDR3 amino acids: CASGGTSGNTDTQYF. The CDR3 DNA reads TGCGCCAGCGGCGGGACTAGCGGGAATACAGATACGCAGTATTTT.

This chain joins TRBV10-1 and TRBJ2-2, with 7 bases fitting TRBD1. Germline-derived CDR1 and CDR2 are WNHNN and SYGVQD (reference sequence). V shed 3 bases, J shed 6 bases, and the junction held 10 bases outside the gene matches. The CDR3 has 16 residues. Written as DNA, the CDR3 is TGCGCCAGCAGTGATCCCCGACAGGGCCTTCCCGGGGAGCTGTTTTTT. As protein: CASSDPRQGLPGELFF.

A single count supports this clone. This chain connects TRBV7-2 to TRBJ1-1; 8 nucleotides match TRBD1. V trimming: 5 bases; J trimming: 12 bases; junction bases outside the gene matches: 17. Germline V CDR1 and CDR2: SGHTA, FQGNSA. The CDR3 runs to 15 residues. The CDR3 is CASSPDPSWTGRPFF. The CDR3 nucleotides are TGTGCCAGCAGCCCCGACCCCTCTTGGACAGGGCGGCCTTTCTTT.

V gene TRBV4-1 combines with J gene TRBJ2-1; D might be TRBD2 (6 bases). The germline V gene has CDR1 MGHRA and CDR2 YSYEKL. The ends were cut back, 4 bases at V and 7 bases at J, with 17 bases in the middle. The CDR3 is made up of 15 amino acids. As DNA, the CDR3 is TGCGCCAGCAGCCCGACTAGTCCCGATAGGAATGAGCAGTTCTTC. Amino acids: CASSPTSPDRNEQFF.

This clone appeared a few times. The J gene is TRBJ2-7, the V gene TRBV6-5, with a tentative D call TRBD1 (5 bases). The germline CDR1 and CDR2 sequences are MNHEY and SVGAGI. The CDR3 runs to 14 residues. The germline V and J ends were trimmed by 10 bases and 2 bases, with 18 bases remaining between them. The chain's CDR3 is CATRRAGKTYEQYF. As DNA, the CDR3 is TGTGCCACCCGTAGGGCAGGGAAGACCTACGAGCAGTACTTC.

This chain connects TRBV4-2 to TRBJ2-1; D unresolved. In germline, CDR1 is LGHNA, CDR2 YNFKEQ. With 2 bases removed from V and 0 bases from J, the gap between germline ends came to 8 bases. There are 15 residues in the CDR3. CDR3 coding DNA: TGTGCCAGCAGCCAAAGCTCCGTCTCCTACAATGAGCAGTTCTTC. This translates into CASSQSSVSYNEQFF.

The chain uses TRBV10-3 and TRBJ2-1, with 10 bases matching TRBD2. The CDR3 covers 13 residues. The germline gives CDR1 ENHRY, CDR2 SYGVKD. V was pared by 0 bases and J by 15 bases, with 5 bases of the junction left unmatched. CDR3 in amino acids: CAISESGAGGSFF. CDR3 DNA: TGTGCCATCAGTGAGTCGGGAGCGGGAGGGTCGTTCTTC.

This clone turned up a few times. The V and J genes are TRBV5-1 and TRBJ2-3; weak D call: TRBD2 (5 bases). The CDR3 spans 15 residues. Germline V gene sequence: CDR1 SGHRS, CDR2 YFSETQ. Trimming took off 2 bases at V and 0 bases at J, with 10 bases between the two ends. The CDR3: CASSFQAGSTDTQYF. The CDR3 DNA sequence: TGCGCCAGCAGCTTCCAGGCGGGCAGCACAGATACGCAGTATTTT.

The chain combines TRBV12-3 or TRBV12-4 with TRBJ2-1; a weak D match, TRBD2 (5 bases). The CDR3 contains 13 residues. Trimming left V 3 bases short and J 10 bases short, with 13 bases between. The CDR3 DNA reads TGTGCCAGCAGTTTGGGAGAGGCGTCCGAGCAGTTCTTC. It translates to CASSLGEASEQFF.

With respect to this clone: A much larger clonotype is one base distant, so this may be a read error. CDR3 residues: CASSLGQNTEAFF. The CDR3, as DNA: TGTGCCAGCAGTTTGGGACAGAACACTGAAGCTTTCTTT. The chain recombines TRBV6-5 with TRBJ1-1, with D maybe TRBD1 (6 bases). V gave up 4 bases and J gave up 1 base, with 7 bases separating them. Germline assignment: CDR1 MNHEY and CDR2 SVGAGI. This CDR3 comprises 13 residues.

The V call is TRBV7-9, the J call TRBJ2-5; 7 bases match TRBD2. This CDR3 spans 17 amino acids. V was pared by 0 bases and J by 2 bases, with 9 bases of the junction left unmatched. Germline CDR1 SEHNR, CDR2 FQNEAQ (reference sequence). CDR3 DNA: TGTGCCAGCAGCTTAGCCTTGGGAGGGCGGGAGCAAGAGACCCAGTACTTC. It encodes CASSLALGGREQETQYF. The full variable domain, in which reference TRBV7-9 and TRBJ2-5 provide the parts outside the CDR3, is DTGVSQNPRHKITKRGQNVTFRCDPISEHNRLYWYRQTLGQGPEFLTYFQNEAQLEKSRLLSDRFSAERPKGSFSTLEIQRTEQGDSAMYLCASSLALGGREQETQYFGPGTRLLVL.